Listed below are T cell receptor beta chains from one sample, sequenced in a study of blood T cell repertoires in COVID-19. Sequencing was performed with immunoSEQ multiplex PCR; in TCRdb, only in-frame clones are kept and a portion is missing. Seen here are about 140,000 clones, roughly 84% observed once, and the top ten hold roughly 2.5%. Sequencing was carried out using peripheral blood. These receptors were obtained from a human donor with acute or convalescent COVID-19. The donor label of this sample is uncertain. Both conserved end residues are part of each CDR3. The D gene is left open where the match is weak. Clone size, where shown, is once, few, many, or a class for clones that have expanded.

d_call | j_call | v_call | clone_size | cdr3_aa | cdr3_nt
NA | TRBJ1-5 | TRBV19 | NA | CASSRGQYSNQPQHF | TGTGCCAGTAGTAGGGGACAATATAGCAATCAGCCCCAGCATTTT
TRBD1 | TRBJ1-6 | TRBV10-1 | NA | CASSLQGQVNNSPLHF | TGCGCCAGCAGCCTACAGGGGCAAGTGAATAATTCACCCCTCCACTTT
NA | TRBJ1-1 | TRBV6-2/TRBV6-3 | few | CASSSLRQAQAFF | TGTGCCAGCAGTTCCCTCCGACAGGCTCAAGCTTTCTTT
TRBD2 | TRBJ2-2 | TRBV19 | NA | CASSPRLAGGPGELFF | TGTGCCAGTAGTCCAAGACTAGCGGGAGGGCCCGGGGAGCTGTTTTTT
NA | TRBJ1-3 | TRBV30 | NA | CAWNSGSHSGNTIYF | TGTGCCTGGAACAGCGGCAGTCACTCTGGAAACACCATATATTTT
TRBD1 | TRBJ2-3 | TRBV3-1/TRBV3-2 | NA | CASSPGGADTQYF | TGTGCCAGCAGCCCAGGGGGCGCAGATACGCAGTATTTT
TRBD1 | TRBJ1-1 | TRBV19 | NA | CASRQGTNTEAFF | TGTGCCAGTAGACAGGGGACGAACACTGAAGCTTTCTTT
NA | TRBJ1-2 | TRBV7-2 | few | CASSLAGGYGYTF | TGTGCCAGCAGCTTAGCAGGGGGCTATGGCTACACCTTC
NA | TRBJ1-2 | TRBV30 | NA | CAWSGLQYPGSYTF | TGTGCCTGGAGTGGCCTACAGTACCCGGGAAGCTACACCTTC
NA | TRBJ1-1 | TRBV6-1 | NA | CASSEGAGAVGEAFF | TGTGCCAGCAGTGAAGGGGCAGGGGCGGTTGGGGAAGCTTTCTTT
NA | TRBJ2-5 | TRBV7-2 | few | CASSLTFQETQYF | TGTGCCAGCAGCTTGACATTCCAAGAGACCCAGTACTTC
TRBD1 | TRBJ2-7 | TRBV5-4 | NA | CASSPGTGPYEQYF | TGTGCCAGCAGCCCGGGGACAGGACCCTACGAGCAGTACTTC
TRBD1 | TRBJ2-1 | TRBV2 | NA | CASSEGLGQGARNEQFF | TGTGCCAGCAGTGAAGGACTGGGACAGGGGGCTCGGAATGAGCAGTTCTTC
NA | TRBJ1-1 | TRBV30 | NA | CAWDRWNTEAFF | TGTGCCTGGGACCGGTGGAACACTGAAGCTTTCTTT
NA | TRBJ1-1 | TRBV9 | NA | CASRVLEGTEAFF | TGTGCCAGCAGGGTCCTAGAAGGCACTGAAGCTTTCTTT
NA | TRBJ1-2 | TRBV29-1 | NA | CSVVNQGHYGYTF | TGCAGCGTTGTTAATCAGGGTCACTATGGCTACACCTTC
NA | TRBJ1-3 | TRBV5-6 | once | CASSLWEQGENTIYF | TGTGCCAGCAGCTTGTGGGAACAGGGAGAAAACACCATATATTTT
TRBD1 | TRBJ2-3 | TRBV6-2/TRBV6-3 | NA | CASSRGQGISDTQYF | TGTGCCAGCAGCCGTGGACAGGGTATCTCAGATACGCAGTATTTT
TRBD2 | TRBJ2-3 | TRBV5-1 | NA | CASSAGSSGGFLLFDTQYF | TGCGCCAGCAGCGCCGGTTCTAGCGGGGGCTTCCTTTTGTTCGATACGCAGTATTTT
TRBD2 | TRBJ2-3 | TRBV3-1/TRBV3-2 | NA | CAAGGLDTQYF | TGTGCGGCGGGGGGCTTAGATACGCAGTATTTT
NA | TRBJ2-1 | TRBV4-3 | NA | CASSQGPGRGSYNEQFF | TGCGCCAGCAGCCAAGGCCCAGGGCGAGGATCCTACAATGAGCAGTTCTTC
NA | TRBJ2-3 | TRBV29-1 | once | CSVEEGADTQYF | TGCAGCGTTGAAGAGGGGGCCGATACGCAGTATTTT
TRBD1 | TRBJ1-1 | TRBV4-3 | NA | CASSRAGTGGTEAFF | TGCGCCAGCAGCCGGGCCGGGACAGGGGGCACTGAAGCTTTCTTT
TRBD2 | TRBJ2-1 | TRBV2 | NA | CASIHGGALNEQFF | TGTGCCAGCATCCACGGGGGGGCCCTGAATGAGCAGTTCTTC
NA | TRBJ2-1 | TRBV7-9 | NA | CASSSLVDEQFF | TGTGCCAGCAGCTCACTAGTCGATGAGCAGTTCTTC
TRBD2 | TRBJ2-1 | TRBV2 | NA | CASTGTSNYNEQFF | TGTGCCAGCACCGGGACTAGTAACTACAATGAGCAGTTCTTC
TRBD1 | TRBJ1-5 | TRBV24-1 | NA | CATSDWDRDGHSNQPQHF | TGTGCCACCAGTGATTGGGACAGGGATGGGCATAGCAATCAGCCCCAGCATTTT
TRBD2 | TRBJ2-3 | TRBV10-3 | NA | CAISGTSAADTQYF | TGTGCCATCAGCGGGACTAGCGCTGCAGATACGCAGTATTTT
NA | TRBJ1-3 | TRBV6-2/TRBV6-3 | NA | CASSYSYSGNTIYF | TGTGCCAGCAGTTACAGCTACTCTGGAAACACCATATATTTT
TRBD2 | TRBJ2-3 | TRBV7-3 | NA | CASSLSSGRWDTQYF | TGTGCCAGCAGCTTAAGTAGCGGGAGATGGGATACGCAGTATTTT
NA | TRBJ2-3 | TRBV5-6 | NA | CASSLSYGATDTQYF | TGTGCCAGCAGCTTGAGCTATGGGGCCACAGATACGCAGTATTTT
TRBD1 | TRBJ1-1 | TRBV19 | NA | CARQQGRTEAFF | TGTGCCAGACAACAGGGGAGGACTGAAGCTTTCTTT
NA | TRBJ1-1 | TRBV19 | NA | CASSIGANTEAFF | TGTGCCAGTAGTATCGGAGCGAACACTGAAGCTTTCTTT
NA | TRBJ2-2 | TRBV29-1 | NA | CSVQTNSNTGELFF | TGCAGCGTTCAAACGAACAGCAACACCGGGGAGCTGTTTTTT
TRBD1 | TRBJ1-6 | TRBV9 | NA | CASSVEHRGNSPLHF | TGTGCCAGCAGCGTAGAACACAGGGGTAATTCACCCCTCCACTTT
TRBD1 | TRBJ2-1 | TRBV29-1 | NA | CSVKGSGQGNNEQFF | TGCAGCGTTAAGGGTTCGGGACAGGGCAACAATGAGCAGTTCTTC
TRBD1 | TRBJ1-4 | TRBV5-1 | NA | CASSSPGQANEKLFF | TGCGCCAGCAGCTCACCGGGACAGGCTAATGAAAAACTGTTTTTT
NA | TRBJ2-4 | TRBV19 | NA | CASSLGGRNIQYF | TGTGCCAGTAGTCTCGGAGGGAGGAACATTCAGTACTTC
TRBD2 | TRBJ2-1 | TRBV7-7 | NA | CASSLEREGHNEQFF | TGTGCTAGCAGCTTAGAGCGGGAGGGACACAATGAGCAGTTCTTC
NA | TRBJ2-3 | TRBV5-4 | NA | CASSLWSSHGTDTQYF | TGTGCCAGCAGCTTGTGGTCTAGCCACGGCACAGATACGCAGTATTTT
NA | TRBJ1-1 | TRBV5-1 | NA | CASSLVQAIMNTEAFF | TGCGCCAGCAGCTTGGTGCAGGCTATTATGAACACTGAAGCTTTCTTT
NA | TRBJ2-1 | TRBV11-1 | NA | CASSLVEEGYNEQFF | TGTGCCAGCAGCTTAGTAGAGGAGGGTTACAATGAGCAGTTCTTC
NA | TRBJ1-1 | TRBV18 | NA | CASSPPQATNTEAFF | TGTGCCAGCTCACCACCTCAGGCTACAAACACTGAAGCTTTCTTT
NA | TRBJ1-5 | TRBV4-2 | NA | CASSQGGGSNQPQHF | TGTGCCAGCAGCCAAGGGGGGGGTAGCAATCAGCCCCAGCATTTT
TRBD1 | TRBJ1-1 | TRBV13 | NA | CASSITGGMSEAFF | TGTGCCAGCAGCATTACAGGGGGCATGTCTGAAGCTTTCTTT
TRBD1 | TRBJ2-3 | TRBV19 | NA | CASSRVGTGGSTDTQYF | TGTGCCAGTAGCAGGGTCGGGACAGGGGGAAGCACAGATACGCAGTATTTT
TRBD1 | TRBJ1-4 | TRBV4-1 | NA | CASSSTGGLNEKLFF | TGCGCCAGCAGCTCTACAGGGGGCCTTAATGAAAAACTGTTTTTT
NA | TRBJ1-1 | TRBV19 | NA | CASSLGLNTEAFF | TGTGCCAGTAGTCTGGGGCTGAACACTGAAGCTTTCTTT
TRBD2 | TRBJ2-1 | TRBV6-5 | NA | CASSYSPSGGDNEQFF | TGTGCCAGCAGTTACTCGCCTAGCGGGGGGGACAATGAGCAGTTCTTC